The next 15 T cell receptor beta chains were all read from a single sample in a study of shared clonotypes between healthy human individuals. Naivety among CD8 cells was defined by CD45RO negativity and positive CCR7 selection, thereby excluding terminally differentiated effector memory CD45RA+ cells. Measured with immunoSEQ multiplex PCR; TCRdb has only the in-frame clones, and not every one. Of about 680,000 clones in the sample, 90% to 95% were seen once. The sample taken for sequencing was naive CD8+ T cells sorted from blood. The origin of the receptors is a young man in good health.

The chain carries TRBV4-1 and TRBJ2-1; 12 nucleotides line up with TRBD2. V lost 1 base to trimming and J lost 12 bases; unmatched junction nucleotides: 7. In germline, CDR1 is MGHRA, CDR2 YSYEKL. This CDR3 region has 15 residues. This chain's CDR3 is CASSQGASGRVAQFF. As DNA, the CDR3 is TGCGCCAGCAGCCAAGGGGCTAGCGGGAGGGTCGCGCAGTTCTTC.

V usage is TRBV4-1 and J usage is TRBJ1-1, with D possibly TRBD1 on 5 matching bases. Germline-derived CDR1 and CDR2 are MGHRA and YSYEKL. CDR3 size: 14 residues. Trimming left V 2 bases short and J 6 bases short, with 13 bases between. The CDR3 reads CASSQLEGIPEAFF. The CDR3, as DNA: TGCGCCAGCAGCCAACTAGAGGGGATCCCTGAAGCTTTCTTT.

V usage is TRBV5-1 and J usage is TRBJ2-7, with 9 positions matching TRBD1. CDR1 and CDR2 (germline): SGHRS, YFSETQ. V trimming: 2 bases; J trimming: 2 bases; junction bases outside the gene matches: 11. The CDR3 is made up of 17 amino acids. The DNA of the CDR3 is TGCGCCAGCAGCTTAAACCTGGGACAGGGCTCACCCTACGAGCAGTACTTC. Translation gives CASSLNLGQGSPYEQYF. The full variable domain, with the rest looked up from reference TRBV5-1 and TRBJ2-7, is KAGVTQTPRYLIKTRGQQVTLSCSPISGHRSVSWYQQTPGQGLQFLFEYFSETQRNKGNFPGRFSGRQFSNSRSEMNVSTLELGDSALYLCASSLNLGQGSPYEQYFGPGTRLTVT.

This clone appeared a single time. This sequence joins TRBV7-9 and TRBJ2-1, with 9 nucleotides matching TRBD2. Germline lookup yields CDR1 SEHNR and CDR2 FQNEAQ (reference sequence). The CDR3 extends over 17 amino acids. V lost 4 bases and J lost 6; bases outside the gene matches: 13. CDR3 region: CASSSTPGTSPSNEQFF. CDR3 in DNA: TGTGCCAGCAGCTCAACCCCCGGGACTAGCCCTAGCAATGAGCAGTTCTTC. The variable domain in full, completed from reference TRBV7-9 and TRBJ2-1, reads DTGVSQNPRHKITKRGQNVTFRCDPISEHNRLYWYRQTLGQGPEFLTYFQNEAQLEKSRLLSDRFSAERPKGSFSTLEIQRTEQGDSAMYLCASSSTPGTSPSNEQFFGPGTRLTVL.

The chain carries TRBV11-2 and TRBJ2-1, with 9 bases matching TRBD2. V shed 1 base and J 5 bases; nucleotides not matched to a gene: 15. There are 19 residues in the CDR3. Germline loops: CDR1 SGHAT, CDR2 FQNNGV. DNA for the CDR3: TGTGCCAGCAGCTTAGGCCCTTGGGCTAGCGGGACTACTCACAATGAGCAGTTCTTC. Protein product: CASSLGPWASGTTHNEQFF.

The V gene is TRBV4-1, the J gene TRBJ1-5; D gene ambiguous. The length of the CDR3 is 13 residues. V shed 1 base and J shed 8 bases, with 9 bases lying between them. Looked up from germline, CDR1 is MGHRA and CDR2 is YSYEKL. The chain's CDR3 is CASSQGAQEPQHF. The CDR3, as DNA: TGCGCCAGCAGCCAAGGGGCCCAGGAGCCCCAGCATTTT.

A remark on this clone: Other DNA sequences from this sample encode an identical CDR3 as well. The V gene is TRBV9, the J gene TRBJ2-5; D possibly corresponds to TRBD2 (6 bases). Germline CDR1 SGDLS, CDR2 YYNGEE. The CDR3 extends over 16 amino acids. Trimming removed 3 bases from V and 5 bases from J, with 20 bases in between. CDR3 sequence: CASSGRGGGPGETQYF. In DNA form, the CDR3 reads TGTGCCAGCAGCGGGCGGGGAGGAGGTCCAGGGGAGACCCAGTACTTC.

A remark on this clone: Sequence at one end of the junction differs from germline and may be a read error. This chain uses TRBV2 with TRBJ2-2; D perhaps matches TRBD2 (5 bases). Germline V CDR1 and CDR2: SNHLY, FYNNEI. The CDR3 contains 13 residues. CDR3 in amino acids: CASSGENNRGAVF. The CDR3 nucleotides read TGTGCCAGCAGTGGTGAGAATAACCGGGGAGCTGTTTTT.

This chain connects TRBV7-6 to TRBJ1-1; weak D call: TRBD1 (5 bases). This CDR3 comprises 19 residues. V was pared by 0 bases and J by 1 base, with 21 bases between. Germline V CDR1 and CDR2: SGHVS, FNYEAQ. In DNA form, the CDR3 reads TGTGCCAGCAGCTTAGCGGCCCCACGGGGGGACTTGACGAACACTGAAGCTTTCTTT. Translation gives CASSLAAPRGDLTNTEAFF.

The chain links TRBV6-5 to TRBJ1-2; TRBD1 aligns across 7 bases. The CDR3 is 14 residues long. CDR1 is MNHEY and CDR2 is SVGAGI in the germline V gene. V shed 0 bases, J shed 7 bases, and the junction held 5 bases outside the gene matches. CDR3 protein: CASSYSGGAVGYTF. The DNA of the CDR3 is TGTGCCAGCAGTTACTCAGGGGGCGCGGTTGGCTACACCTTC.

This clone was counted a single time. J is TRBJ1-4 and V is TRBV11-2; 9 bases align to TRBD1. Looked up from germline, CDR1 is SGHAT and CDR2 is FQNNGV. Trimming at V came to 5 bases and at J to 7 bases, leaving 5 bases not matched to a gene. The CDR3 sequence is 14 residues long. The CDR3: CASSRDRDTEKLFF. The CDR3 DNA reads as TGTGCCAGCAGCCGGGACAGGGATACTGAAAAACTGTTTTTT.

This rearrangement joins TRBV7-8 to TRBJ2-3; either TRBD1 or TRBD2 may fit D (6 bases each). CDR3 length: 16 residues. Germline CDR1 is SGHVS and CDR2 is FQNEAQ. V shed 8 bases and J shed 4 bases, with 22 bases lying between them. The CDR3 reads CASQEGEVYRADTQYF. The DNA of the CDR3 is TGTGCCAGCCAGGAGGGGGAGGTTTATAGAGCAGATACGCAGTATTTT.

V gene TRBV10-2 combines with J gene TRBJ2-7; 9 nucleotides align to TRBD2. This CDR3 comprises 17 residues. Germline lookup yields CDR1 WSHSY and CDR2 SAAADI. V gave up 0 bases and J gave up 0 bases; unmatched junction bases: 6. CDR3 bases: TGCGCCAGCAGTGAGTCGACTCGGCGGGAGGGCTCCTACGAGCAGTACTTC. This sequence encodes CASSESTRREGSYEQYF.

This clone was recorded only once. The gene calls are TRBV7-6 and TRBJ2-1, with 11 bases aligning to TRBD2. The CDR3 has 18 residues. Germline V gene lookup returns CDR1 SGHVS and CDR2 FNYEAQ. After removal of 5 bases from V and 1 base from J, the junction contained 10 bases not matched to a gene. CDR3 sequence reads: CASSLLAGGPGSYNEQFF. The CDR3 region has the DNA TGTGCCAGCAGCCTCTTAGCGGGAGGGCCGGGTTCCTACAATGAGCAGTTCTTC. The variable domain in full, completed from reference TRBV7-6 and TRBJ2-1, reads GAGVSQSPRYKVTKRGQDVALRCDPISGHVSLYWYRQALGQGPEFLTYFNYEAQQDKSGLPNDRFSAERPEGSISTLTIQRTEQRDSAMYRCASSLLAGGPGSYNEQFFGPGTRLTVL.

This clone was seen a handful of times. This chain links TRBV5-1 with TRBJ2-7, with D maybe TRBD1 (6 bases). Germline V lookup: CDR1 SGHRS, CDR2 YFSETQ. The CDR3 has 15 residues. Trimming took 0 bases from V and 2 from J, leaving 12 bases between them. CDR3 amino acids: CASSLVPQGTYEQYF. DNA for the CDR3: TGCGCCAGCAGCTTGGTTCCCCAGGGGACCTACGAGCAGTACTTC.